A selection of T cell receptor beta chains follows, all from one sample in a study of blood T cell repertoires in COVID-19. Profiled with immunoSEQ multiplex PCR; TCRdb holds only in-frame clones, not every one. The sample shows 300,000 to 400,000 clones, approximately 90% of them seen only once. Specimen: peripheral blood. The receptors were sampled from a man aged 25-45 years with COVID-19, enrolled during active disease. The CDR3 runs from the conserved cysteine through the conserved F or W. Fields, in order: J gene, CDR3 length, D gene, clone size, V gene, CDR3 DNA, CDR3 protein. The D gene is left open where the match is weak. Clone size appears in some rows only: once, few, many, or a class for an expanded clone.

TRBJ1-2 | 17 | TRBD1 | . | TRBV14 | TGTGCCAGCAGCCAAGATCGACAGGGGGCGACTGGGTATGGCTACACCTTC | CASSQDRQGATGYGYTF
TRBJ2-1 | 15 | . | . | TRBV18 | TGTGCCAGCTCCTCACCACCGACACGCTACAATGAGCAGTTCTTC | CASSSPPTRYNEQFF
TRBJ1-1 | 16 | TRBD1 | . | TRBV6-5 | TGTGCCAGCAGTTACAGGTACCAGGGGGGGAACACTGAAGCTTTCTTT | CASSYRYQGGNTEAFF
TRBJ2-6 | 19 | TRBD2 | . | TRBV7-9 | TGTGCCAGCAGCCCCAGTACCGGGACTAGGAACTCTGGGGCCAACGTCCTGACTTTC | CASSPSTGTRNSGANVLTF
TRBJ2-7 | 18 | TRBD2 | . | TRBV7-2 | TGTGCCAGCAGCTGGATTGGGGGACTAGCGGGCCGCTCCTACGAGCAGTACTTC | CASSWIGGLAGRSYEQYF
TRBJ1-3 | 14 | . | . | TRBV5-1 | TGCGCCAGCAGCTCGAGGGAGGGAAGAAACACCATATATTTT | CASSSREGRNTIYF
TRBJ1-5 | 14 | . | few | TRBV7-9 | TGTGCCAGCAGTCAGGGGCTAAGCAATCAGCCCCAGCATTTT | CASSQGLSNQPQHF
TRBJ2-6 | 18 | TRBD1 | . | TRBV7-7 | TGTGCCAGCAGCCCACGGACAGGGAGAAACTCTGGGGCCAACGTCCTGACTTTC | CASSPRTGRNSGANVLTF
TRBJ1-6 | 15 | TRBD1 | . | TRBV6-5 | TGTGCCAGCAGTTACTCAGACAGGGTAGATTCACCCCTCCACTTT | CASSYSDRVDSPLHF
TRBJ1-5 | 13 | . | . | TRBV2 | TGTGCCAGCAGTCGTCGGTGGAATCAGCCCCAGCATTTT | CASSRRWNQPQHF
TRBJ2-3 | 15 | TRBD2 | . | TRBV4-3 | TGCGCCAGCAGCCTTCGCAGCGGCGGGGGAGATACGCAGTATTTT | CASSLRSGGGDTQYF
TRBJ2-4 | 15 | TRBD2 | . | TRBV30 | TGTGCCTGGATGAGATCGGGAGGAGCCAAAAACATTCAGTACTTC | CAWMRSGGAKNIQYF
TRBJ1-5 | 14 | . | . | TRBV5-1 | TGCGCCAGCAGTAGCGGGAATAGCAATCAGCCCCAGCATTTT | CASSSGNSNQPQHF
TRBJ1-1 | 18 | . | few | TRBV7-9 | TGTGCCAGCAGCCCGGGGCGAGGGGCGGGGCGCGAGGACACTGAAGCTTTCTTT | CASSPGRGAGREDTEAFF
TRBJ1-5 | 14 | . | few | TRBV3-1/TRBV3-2 | TGTGCCAGCAGCCAAGTGGGGGCAGGTCAGCCCCAGCATTTT | CASSQVGAGQPQHF
TRBJ2-7 | 15 | TRBD1 | . | TRBV5-1 | TGCGCCAGCAGCTCTGGCGGGACAGGGTTCTACGAGCAGTACTTC | CASSSGGTGFYEQYF
TRBJ1-5 | 16 | TRBD1 | . | TRBV6-1 | TGTGCCAGCAGTGACCAGGACAGGGGGCGGAATCAGCCCCAGCATTTT | CASSDQDRGRNQPQHF
TRBJ2-3 | 17 | . | . | TRBV5-6 | TGTGCCAGCAGCTTCTCGCCGGGTCCCTTGGGCACAGATACGCAGTATTTT | CASSFSPGPLGTDTQYF
TRBJ2-7 | 12 | . | . | TRBV7-9 | TGTGCCAGCAGATCGACAGCCTACGAGCAGTACTTC | CASRSTAYEQYF
TRBJ2-7 | 14 | TRBD1 | . | TRBV28 | TGTGCCAGCAGCATACGACAGGGGGACCACGAGCAGTACTTC | CASSIRQGDHEQYF
TRBJ2-7 | 14 | . | . | TRBV19 | TGTGCCAGTAGCGCGGGACAGCCTACCTACGAGCAGTACTTC | CASSAGQPTYEQYF
TRBJ1-6 | 15 | . | . | TRBV7-2 | TGTGCCAGCAGCTTAGGGGGCGTCGGAAGTTCACCCCTCCACTTT | CASSLGGVGSSPLHF
TRBJ2-7 | 18 | . | . | TRBV14 | TGTGCCAGCAGCCAAGGCCACACCTGGGGGAGGATAGACTACGAGCAGTACTTC | CASSQGHTWGRIDYEQYF
TRBJ2-7 | 15 | TRBD2 | . | TRBV5-1 | TGCGCCAGCAGCTTGGCGGCGGGAGGGCCCTACGAGCAGTACTTC | CASSLAAGGPYEQYF
TRBJ1-2 | 15 | TRBD1 | . | TRBV24-1 | TGTGCCACCAGTGATCCCCGGACAGGGGACTATGGCTACACCTTC | CATSDPRTGDYGYTF
TRBJ1-2 | 13 | TRBD1 | . | TRBV7-2 | TGTGCCAGCAGCTTCGGGACAGTCTATGGCTACACCTTC | CASSFGTVYGYTF
TRBJ2-1 | 11 | . | . | TRBV27 | TGTGCCAGCACCCAATACAATGAGCAGTTCTTC | CASTQYNEQFF
TRBJ1-2 | 15 | . | . | TRBV10-3 | TGTGCCATCAGTGAGGCGGCAGGGGTTCGCTATGGCTACACCTTC | CAISEAAGVRYGYTF
TRBJ2-5 | 14 | TRBD1 | . | TRBV11-2 | TGTGCCAGCAGCTCCAGGACAGGGGAAGAGACCCAGTACTTC | CASSSRTGEETQYF
TRBJ2-3 | 16 | . | . | TRBV7-3 | TGTGCCAGCAGCTTTGGGGGGACCACTGGCACAGATACGCAGTATTTT | CASSFGGTTGTDTQYF
TRBJ2-1 | 15 | . | . | TRBV2 | TGTGCCAGCAGTGACAGGGGAAGCTCCTACAATGAGCAGTTCTTC | CASSDRGSSYNEQFF
TRBJ1-5 | 15 | TRBD1 | . | TRBV9 | TGTGCCAGCACCCTGACAGGGGGTAGCAATCAGCCCCAGCATTTT | CASTLTGGSNQPQHF
TRBJ2-5 | 15 | . | . | TRBV18 | TGTGCCAGCTCACCACGTGAGTCCAGGCAAGAGACCCAGTACTTC | CASSPRESRQETQYF
TRBJ2-1 | 15 | TRBD1 | . | TRBV19 | TGTGCCAGTTCCCCTGGGACAGGGGTTTACAATGAGCAGTTCTTC | CASSPGTGVYNEQFF
TRBJ2-5 | 15 | TRBD1 | . | TRBV13 | TGTGCCAGCAGCTACCGGGACAGGGGGCTTGAGACCCAGTACTTC | CASSYRDRGLETQYF
TRBJ2-2 | 18 | TRBD2 | . | TRBV18 | TGTGCCAGCTCACCAAATGGCTGGACTAGCGGGAGCGCCGGGGAGCTGTTTTTT | CASSPNGWTSGSAGELFF
TRBJ2-7 | 21 | TRBD2 | . | TRBV27 | TGTGCCAGCAGTTTATTGGGTGGGAGTAGGGGACTAGCGGGAGAAGCCTACGAGCAGTACTTC | CASSLLGGSRGLAGEAYEQYF
TRBJ2-1 | 13 | . | . | TRBV6-1 | TGTGCCAGCAGTGAATGGGACTTAAATGAGCAGTTCTTC | CASSEWDLNEQFF
TRBJ1-5 | 16 | TRBD1 | . | TRBV18 | TGTGCCAGCTCACGCGGACCGGGACAGGCCCATCAGCCCCAGCATTTT | CASSRGPGQAHQPQHF
TRBJ2-1 | 15 | TRBD2 | . | TRBV4-3 | TGCGCCAGCAGCCAGGAACTAGCGGCTAACAATGAGCAGTTCTTC | CASSQELAANNEQFF
TRBJ2-7 | 14 | TRBD2 | . | TRBV10-3 | TGTGCCATCACAGAGATAGCGGGAAGCCACGAGCAGTACTTC | CAITEIAGSHEQYF
TRBJ1-1 | 15 | . | . | TRBV6-2/TRBV6-3 | TGTGCCAGCACCCCCAGGGGACGGGTGAACACTGAAGCTTTCTTT | CASTPRGRVNTEAFF
TRBJ1-1 | 14 | . | . | TRBV6-5 | TGTGCCAGCAGTTATCTAATAGGGGCGGATGAAGCTTTCTTT | CASSYLIGADEAFF
TRBJ2-1 | 14 | . | . | TRBV10-3 | TGTGCCATTACTACCGGGACTTCTATAAATGAGCAGTTCTTC | CAITTGTSINEQFF
TRBJ2-2 | 13 | . | . | TRBV7-9 | TGTGCCCCCATAGAGGGAGGCACCGGGGAGCTGTTTTTT | CAPIEGGTGELFF
TRBJ1-4 | 14 | . | . | TRBV27 | TGTGCCAGCAGCATCAGGGCACCTTCTGAAAAACTGTTTTTT | CASSIRAPSEKLFF
TRBJ2-1 | 15 | TRBD1 | . | TRBV11-2 | TGTGCCAGCAGCTTGGGACAGGGCTCCTACAATGAGCAGTTCTTC | CASSLGQGSYNEQFF
TRBJ2-1 | 16 | . | . | TRBV4-3 | TGCGCCAGCAGCCGACGGGGAGTCGGGGGGCACAATGAGCAGTTCTTC | CASSRRGVGGHNEQFF
TRBJ1-1 | 12 | . | . | TRBV28 | TGTGCCAGCACAAAGACAGCCGGTGAAGCTTTCTTT | CASTKTAGEAFF
TRBJ2-3 | 16 | TRBD2 | . | TRBV9 | TGTGCCAGCAGCGCGGGACTAGCGCTGAGCACAGATACGCAGTATTTT | CASSAGLALSTDTQYF
TRBJ2-2 | 16 | . | . | TRBV25-1 | TGTGCCAGCAGTGCCTCCGGGACACAGAACACCGGGGAGCTGTTTTTT | CASSASGTQNTGELFF
TRBJ2-3 | 15 | TRBD2 | . | TRBV6-4 | TGTGCCAGCAGTGGTACCGGGGGGGCCGCAGATACGCAGTATTTT | CASSGTGGAADTQYF
TRBJ2-7 | 14 | . | . | TRBV4-1 | TGCGCCAGCAGTGATCCCAGGGGTGGGGACGAGCAGTACTTC | CASSDPRGGDEQYF
TRBJ2-2 | 17 | TRBD1 | . | TRBV13 | TGTGCCAGCGACGGCTCGGGACAGGGGGCGATCACCGGGGAGCTGTTTTTT | CASDGSGQGAITGELFF
TRBJ2-1 | 15 | TRBD2 | . | TRBV4-3 | TGCGCCAGCAGCCTGGGACTAGCGGTGAATAATGAGCAGTTCTTC | CASSLGLAVNNEQFF
TRBJ2-7 | 14 | TRBD2 | few | TRBV9 | TGTGCCAGCAGCGTGGGACTAGCGGGGGGAGAGCAGTACTTC | CASSVGLAGGEQYF
TRBJ1-1 | 14 | TRBD1 | . | TRBV5-6 | TGTGCCAGCAGCCTGTGGGGACAGAGGGTAGAAGCTTTCTTT | CASSLWGQRVEAFF